The source of this TCR beta chain is a study of cytomegalovirus exposure and HLA in healthy donors. The study, taken as a whole, reports: Generally TCR sequences proved uncommon, though certain public TCRs appeared in numerous donors. Presence/absence analyses treated sequencing depth as roughly uniform across donors.

Points on this clone: The antigen is unknown.

With 60 Vbeta and 13 Jbeta primers, the PCR was carried out. The repertoire was sequenced with immunoSEQ multiplex PCR; TCRdb's copy has only in-frame clones and lacks some. Here the sample spans 100,000 to 150,000 clones, 81% being singletons. The CDR3 runs 16 residues. CDR1 is SGDLS, CDR2 YYNGEE, per germline. V gave up 6 bases and J gave up 2 bases, with 17 bases separating them. Material for sequencing was PBMCs. The J gene is TRBJ2-2, the V gene TRBV9, with D possibly matching TRBD1 (6 bases). The sequence was collected from a man between 18 and 35 years old in good health and CMV-seropositive. This chain's CDR3 is CASTEQGGKNTGELFF. The CDR3 DNA reads TGTGCCAGCACCGAACAGGGTGGGAAAAACACCGGGGAGCTGTTTTTT.